A selection of T cell receptor beta chains follows, all from one sample in a study of shared clonotypes between healthy human individuals. Profiled with immunoSEQ multiplex PCR; TCRdb holds only in-frame clones, not every one. The sample includes hundreds of thousands of clones, roughly 70% of them seen just once. The material sequenced was memory CD4+ T cells sorted from blood. These receptors all come from a woman in her twenties or thirties in good health. Each CDR3 is given with its conserved first and last residue. A D gene is named only where the DNA matches it firmly. Where a row states a size, it is once, few, many or the class of an expanded clone; other rows omit it.

v_gene	abundance	j_gene	d_gene	len	CDR3aa	CDR3nt
TRBV6-6	.	TRBJ1-1	.	13	CASSYLDSPEAFF	TGTGCCAGCAGTTATCTGGACAGCCCTGAAGCTTTCTTT
TRBV14	.	TRBJ2-1	TRBD2	13	CASSQNLAVLQFF	TGTGCCAGCAGCCAAAACCTAGCGGTGTTGCAGTTCTTC
TRBV5-1	.	TRBJ2-2	TRBD2	17	CASRPRLAGGLTGELFF	TGCGCCAGCCGACCTAGACTAGCGGGAGGGTTGACCGGGGAGCTGTTTTTT
TRBV7-9	.	TRBJ2-7	.	18	CASSSSTRGTGSAYEQYF	TGTGCCAGCAGCTCCTCGACGCGGGGAACAGGGAGTGCCTACGAGCAGTACTTC
TRBV28	.	TRBJ2-5	.	12	CASRQGLKTQYF	TGTGCCAGCAGACAGGGTCTCAAGACCCAGTACTTC
TRBV7-8	once	TRBJ2-3	.	15	CASSLAGGGADTQYF	TGTGCCAGCAGCTTAGCGGGAGGGGGAGCAGATACGCAGTATTTT
TRBV28	.	TRBJ1-4	.	14	CASRTGLTNEKLFF	TGTGCCAGTCGGACCGGTTTGACTAATGAAAAACTGTTTTTT
TRBV30	.	TRBJ1-2	.	12	CAWSPRFGGYTF	TGTGCCTGGAGTCCGCGATTCGGAGGCTACACCTTC
TRBV7-2	.	TRBJ2-7	.	14	CASSLGEGFHEQYF	TGTGCCAGCAGCTTAGGTGAGGGTTTCCACGAGCAGTACTTC
TRBV7-2	once	TRBJ2-3	.	15	CASSRKTSSTDTQYF	TGTGCCAGCAGCCGGAAGACCTCTAGCACAGATACGCAGTATTTT
TRBV19	.	TRBJ2-2	.	15	CASRVWLPGTGELFF	TGTGCCAGTCGGGTGTGGCTCCCTGGCACCGGGGAGCTGTTTTTT
TRBV5-1	.	TRBJ2-2	.	16	CASSLGQAGVTGELFF	TGCGCCAGCAGCTTGGGGCAGGCAGGTGTCACCGGGGAGCTGTTTTTT
TRBV7-2	.	TRBJ2-2	.	16	CASSFQVAVGTGELFF	TGTGCCAGCAGCTTTCAGGTAGCGGTAGGCACCGGGGAGCTGTTTTTT
TRBV4-1	many	TRBJ2-1	TRBD2	17	CASSQVDMGLGRGEQFF	TGCGCCAGCAGCCAAGTAGACATGGGACTAGGGCGCGGTGAGCAGTTCTTC
TRBV19	.	TRBJ2-3	TRBD2	14	CASSLAGDSDTQYF	TGTGCCAGTTCCCTAGCGGGAGACTCAGATACGCAGTATTTT
TRBV29-1	.	TRBJ1-5	.	15	CSGSSAWGDNQPQHF	TGCAGTGGATCTTCAGCTTGGGGTGACAATCAGCCCCAGCATTTT
TRBV25-1	few	TRBJ2-7	TRBD1	17	CASSPPRTGTGGREQYF	TGTGCCAGCAGTCCGCCACGTACCGGGACAGGGGGCCGGGAGCAGTACTTC
TRBV4-1	.	TRBJ2-1	TRBD2	19	CASSVSGLAGGQAYNEQFF	TGCGCCAGCAGCGTCTCCGGACTAGCGGGAGGGCAAGCCTACAATGAGCAGTTCTTC
TRBV19	.	TRBJ2-3	.	15	CASSIWEPPTDTQYF	TGTGCCAGTAGTATTTGGGAGCCCCCCACAGATACGCAGTATTTT
TRBV2	few	TRBJ2-5	TRBD2	15	CASRGDQGGWETQYF	TGTGCCAGCAGAGGGGATCAGGGAGGGTGGGAGACCCAGTACTTC